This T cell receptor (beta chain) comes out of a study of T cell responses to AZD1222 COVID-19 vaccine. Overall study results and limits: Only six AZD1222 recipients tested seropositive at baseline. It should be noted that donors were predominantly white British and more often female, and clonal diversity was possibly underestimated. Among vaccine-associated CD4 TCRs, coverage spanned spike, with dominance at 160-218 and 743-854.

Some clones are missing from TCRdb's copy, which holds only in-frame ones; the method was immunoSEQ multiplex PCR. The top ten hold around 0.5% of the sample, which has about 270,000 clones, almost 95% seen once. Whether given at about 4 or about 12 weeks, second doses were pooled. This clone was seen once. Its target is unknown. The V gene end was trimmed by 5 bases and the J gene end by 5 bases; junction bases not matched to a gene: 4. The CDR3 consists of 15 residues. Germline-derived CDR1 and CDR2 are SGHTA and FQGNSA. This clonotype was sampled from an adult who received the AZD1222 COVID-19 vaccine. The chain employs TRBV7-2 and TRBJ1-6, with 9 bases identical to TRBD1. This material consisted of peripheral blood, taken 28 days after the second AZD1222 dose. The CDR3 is CASSIRDRDNSPLHF. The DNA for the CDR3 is TGTGCCAGCAGCATCCGGGACAGGGATAATTCACCCCTCCACTTT. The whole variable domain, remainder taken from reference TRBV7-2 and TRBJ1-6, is GAGVSQSPSNKVTEKGKDVELRCDPISGHTALYWYRQSLGQGLEFLIYFQGNSAPDKSGLPSDRFSAERTGGSVSTLTIQRTQQEDSAVYLCASSIRDRDNSPLHFGNGTRLTVT.